These 14 T cell receptor beta chains originate from one sample sequenced in a study of T cells in Graves' hyperthyroidism and ophthalmopathy. The CDR3 regions of TCR beta were amplified from RNA transcripts. Carried out on the TCR CDR3, a first-round RT-PCR used the HTBI primer set. TCRdb passed the multiplex PCR reads through MiXCR, listing each CDR3 protein once. This table has a few hundred thousand distinct CDR3 sequences, approximately 14% appearing once. Sequencing was carried out using blood. The receptors originated from a woman aged 18-30 years with Graves' hyperthyroidism.

This clonotype was detected many times. The chain joins TRBV3-1 to TRBJ2-5; D remains ambiguous. The CDR3 totals 12 residues. Looked up from germline, CDR1 is LGHDT and CDR2 is YNNKEL (reference sequence). V dropped 0 bases and J dropped 4 bases, with 3 bases sitting between them. CDR3 bases: TGTGCCAGCAGCCAAGATCGAGAGACCCAGTACTTC. Protein product: CASSQDRETQYF.

This clonotype has a handful of counts. V is TRBV2 and J is TRBJ1-4, with TRBD1 matching over 8 bases. J gave up 3 bases and V 7 bases, and 1 base lay outside the gene matches. This CDR3 is 13 amino acids long. CDR1 is SNHLY and CDR2 is FYNNEI in the germline V gene. The CDR3 spells CASTGGANEKLFF. The CDR3 coding sequence is TGTGCCAGCACAGGGGGCGCTAATGAAAAACTGTTTTTT.

This clonotype was found many times. The gene calls are TRBV20-1 and TRBJ1-5, with 9 bases matching TRBD1. From germline, CDR1 is DFQATT and CDR2 SNEGSKA (reference sequence). Losses at the gene ends were 3 bases for V and 5 bases for J; bases not matched to a gene: 11. This CDR3 has 16 residues. CDR3 bases: TGCAGTGCTAGGGTACTTGGGACAGGGAGGGATCAGCCCCAGCATTTT. This codes for CSARVLGTGRDQPQHF.

This chain joins TRBV14 and TRBJ1-2, with 9 bases that match TRBD1. The V gene end was trimmed by 3 bases and the J gene end by 4 bases; junction bases not matched to a gene: 6. This CDR3 is built from 15 residues. Germline CDR1 and CDR2: SGHDN and FVKESK. In DNA form, the CDR3 reads TGTGCCAGCAGCCAGAGGCCGGGACAGGGCTATGGCTACACCTTC. It is translated as CASSQRPGQGYGYTF.

This clonotype turned up a few times. The rearrangement uses TRBV30 and TRBJ1-5; D is ambiguous. The germline gives CDR1 GTSNPN, CDR2 SVGIG (reference sequence). The CDR3 runs 14 residues. Trimming shortened V by 4 bases and J by 4 bases, and 14 bases separated the two germline ends. The CDR3 region is CAWKGEGRNQPQHF. CDR3 coding DNA: TGTGCCTGGAAAGGAGAGGGTCGGAATCAGCCCCAGCATTTT.

This chain links TRBV19 with TRBJ1-2; TRBD1 agrees at 7 bases. This CDR3 comprises 16 residues. Germline lookup yields CDR1 LNHDA and CDR2 SQIVND (reference sequence). The V segment lost 5 bases and the J segment 3 bases; nucleotides outside the gene matches: 12. CDR3 bases: TGTGCCAGTAGTCGTCCCGACAGGGAACCCTACTATGGCTACACCTTC. This gives the protein CASSRPDREPYYGYTF.

This clonotype was found a few times. V is TRBV24-1 and J is TRBJ2-2; 9 bases fit TRBD1. CDR1 is KGHDR and CDR2 is SFDVKD in the germline V gene. The CDR3 extends over 19 amino acids. Unmatched junction bases numbered 19, after V lost 3 bases and J lost 9 bases. This CDR3 reads CATSDPRKMDRGEPRELFF. For the CDR3, the DNA is TGTGCCACCAGTGATCCGCGAAAAATGGACAGGGGAGAACCGCGGGAGCTGTTTTTT.

This clonotype was picked up many times. The V and J genes are TRBV19 and TRBJ1-2; D is unresolved. Germline CDR1 is LNHDA and CDR2 is SQIVND (reference sequence). Trimming pared 6 bases from V and 0 bases from J, leaving 20 bases between. This CDR3 region has 17 residues. The CDR3 coding sequence is TGTGCCAGTAGCAAAGGTGCTGCCCGTATCGCTAACTATGGCTACACCTTC. It is translated as CASSKGAARIANYGYTF.

This rearrangement joins TRBV6-2 or TRBV6-3 to TRBJ1-2; D is uncertain. The CDR3 length is 14 residues. The V and J ends lost 5 bases and 2 bases respectively, with 12 bases between them. Germline V lookup: CDR1 MNHEY, CDR2 SVGEGT. The CDR3: CASSGLAANYGYTF. The DNA of the CDR3 is TGTGCCAGCAGTGGTCTTGCAGCCAACTATGGCTACACCTTC.

This clonotype was counted at least ten times. V and J are TRBV24-1 and TRBJ1-2, with no clear D. This CDR3 has 14 residues. CDR1 is KGHDR, CDR2 SFDVKD, per germline. Between the trimmed V and J ends, which lost 5 bases and 4 bases, there was a span of 13 bases. The CDR3, as DNA: TGTGCCACCAGTGCTGTCAGCATGGCCTATGGCTACACCTTC. Translated, it gives CATSAVSMAYGYTF.

This clonotype has at least ten counts. The J gene is TRBJ2-5, the V gene TRBV18; a weak D match, TRBD1 (6 bases). This CDR3 has 14 amino acids. V was cut by 3 bases and J by 3 bases, with 11 bases left in between. Germline assignment: CDR1 KGHSH and CDR2 LQKENI. The CDR3 protein is CASSPLQGEETQYF. The CDR3 bases are TGTGCCAGCTCACCTTTACAGGGAGAAGAGACCCAGTACTTC.

This clonotype was recorded a few times. The chain couples TRBV12-3 or TRBV12-4 to TRBJ2-7; D not resolved. Trimming removed 3 bases from V and 1 base from J, with 7 bases in between. This CDR3 spans 13 amino acids. CDR3 DNA sequence: TGTGCCAGCAGTTTGCAGGCTTCCTACGAGCAGTACTTC. Translating it yields CASSLQASYEQYF.

This clonotype was seen at least ten times. J is TRBJ2-5 and V is TRBV27; 8 nucleotides line up with TRBD1. V lost 4 bases to trimming and J lost 2 bases; unmatched junction nucleotides: 3. Germline V gene sequence: CDR1 MNHEY, CDR2 SMNVEV (reference sequence). The CDR3 loop spans 14 amino acids. The CDR3 coding sequence is TGTGCCAGCAGTTATGGGACAGGACAAGAGACCCAGTACTTC. Residues: CASSYGTGQETQYF.

This clonotype was counted at least ten times. The rearrangement joins TRBV2 to TRBJ2-5; 14 bases map to TRBD2. The CDR3 length is 16 residues. V shed 4 bases, J shed 5 bases, and the junction held 6 bases outside the gene matches. Looked up from germline, CDR1 is SNHLY and CDR2 is FYNNEI. CDR3 residues: CASSGGTSGSIETQYF. In DNA form, the CDR3 reads TGTGCCAGCAGTGGAGGGACTAGCGGGAGTATTGAGACCCAGTACTTC.